This TCR beta chain came from a study of blood T cell repertoires in COVID-19. On the study more broadly: Some COVID-19 samples were acute and others convalescent; all came from the United States, Italy and Spain. T cells, B-cell-depleted T cells, or PBMCs provided the cDNA or gDNA that served as material.

The authors' processing: Cell counts per sample came from amplifying reference gene primers. The repertoire was sequenced with immunoSEQ multiplex PCR; TCRdb's copy has only in-frame clones and lacks some. V, J and clone size are taken as reported in that table, and D and trimming were inferred from the DNA itself. The sample contains around 150,000 clones, 65% to 85% of which appear only once. Germline-derived CDR1 and CDR2 are MNHEY and SMNVEV (reference sequence). The V end was cut by 7 bases, the J end by 0 bases, with 12 bases between. The CDR3 runs to 15 residues. Sample: peripheral blood. This sequence joins TRBV27 and TRBJ2-2; D possibly corresponds to TRBD2 (6 bases). This TCR was recovered from a woman older than 75 with acute or convalescent COVID-19. The CDR3 sequence: CASTPWGANTGELFF. The CDR3 DNA is TGTGCCAGCACCCCCTGGGGGGCGAACACCGGGGAGCTGTTTTTT.